The sequence of this T cell receptor (beta chain) was determined in a study of OX40 agonist ivuxolimab in advanced cancers. Study information: Patients received the agonistic anti-OX40 (CD134) antibody ivuxolimab. Among those treated, three patients had partial responses, one with hepatocellular carcinoma and two with cutaneous melanoma.

TCRdb's table, derived via immunoSEQ multiplex PCR, lists solely in-frame clones and lacks some. Among 14,000 to 15,000 clones listed, 70% to 75% were seen once. V was trimmed by 8 bases and J by 2 bases, leaving 16 bases between them. Germline lookup yields CDR1 SEHNR and CDR2 FQNEAQ (reference sequence). The length of the CDR3 is 14 residues. In the case of this clone: Antigen specificity is unknown.

Broader study findings: Averaging showed that CD8+ T cells had more expanded clones than CD4+ did. Some nonresponders additionally presented with little normalized T-cell clonal expansion.

The rearrangement links TRBV7-9 to TRBJ2-7; D tentatively reads TRBD1 or TRBD2 (5 bases each). This sample comprised CD4+ or CD8+ T cells sorted from blood, obtained in a trial of the OX40 agonist ivuxolimab. This TCR derives from an adult with an advanced solid tumor such as melanoma, head and neck, liver or kidney cancer. Here the CDR3 DNA reads TGTGCCAGCGAGCTTCGGGACGGAGCCTACGAGCAGTACTTC. Amino acid sequence: CASELRDGAYEQYF.